The rows below give T cell receptor beta chains drawn from one sample of a study of cytomegalovirus exposure and HLA in healthy donors. Repertoires were generated with immunoSEQ multiplex PCR, while TCRdb's copy carries only in-frame clones and drops some. The data contain around 71,000 clones, around 96% of them singletons. Input material: PBMCs. The receptors were sampled from a man between 18 and 35 years old in good health and CMV-seropositive. Each CDR3 is given with its conserved first and last residue. The D gene is left open where the match is weak. Clone size appears in some rows only: once, few, many, or a class for an expanded clone.

V	D	J	size	CDR3	DNA
TRBV11-2	TRBD1	TRBJ1-2	.	CASSLGTGGGGYTF	TGTGCCAGCAGCTTAGGGACAGGGGGCGGTGGCTACACCTTC
TRBV28	.	TRBJ2-7	.	CASSPGSRNEQYF	TGTGCCAGCAGCCCTGGGAGTCGGAACGAGCAGTACTTC
TRBV9	TRBD2	TRBJ2-3	.	CASSVQAGASTDTQYF	TGTGCCAGCAGCGTTCAAGCGGGGGCCAGCACAGATACGCAGTATTTT
TRBV11-2	TRBD2	TRBJ2-1	.	CASSPTSGGYNEQFF	TGTGCCAGCAGCCCCACTAGCGGGGGTTACAATGAGCAGTTCTTC
TRBV6-5	TRBD1	TRBJ1-6	.	CASTGQGNSPLHF	TGTGCCAGCACCGGACAGGGAAATTCACCCCTCCACTTT
TRBV2	TRBD2	TRBJ2-1	.	CASSGEGLGQFF	TGTGCCAGCAGTGGGGAGGGTTTGGGACAGTTCTTC
TRBV18	TRBD2	TRBJ2-7	.	CASSSDGSGVYEQYF	TGTGCCAGCTCTTCGGATGGTAGCGGGGTATACGAGCAGTACTTC
TRBV5-4	.	TRBJ1-4	.	CASSLGRGHEKLFF	TGTGCCAGCAGCTTGGGCAGGGGCCATGAAAAACTGTTTTTT
TRBV28	TRBD2	TRBJ2-7	.	CASLSLSGGSLYEQYF	TGTGCCAGCCTATCCCTCTCTGGCGGGAGTCTTTACGAGCAGTACTTC
TRBV5-4	TRBD1	TRBJ2-2	.	CASSRDRADTGELFF	TGTGCCAGCAGCCGGGACAGAGCCGACACCGGGGAGCTGTTTTTT
TRBV19	TRBD1	TRBJ1-1	.	CASRPGQGNTEAFF	TGTGCCAGTAGGCCGGGACAGGGGAACACTGAAGCTTTCTTT
TRBV5-5	.	TRBJ1-5	.	CASSLGSGAVNQPQHF	TGTGCCAGCAGCTTGGGGTCAGGGGCGGTCAATCAGCCCCAGCATTTT
TRBV29-1	.	TRBJ2-1	.	CSVEGDRSIGSYNEQFF	TGCAGCGTTGAAGGTGACAGGTCGATAGGCTCCTACAATGAGCAGTTCTTC
TRBV2	TRBD1	TRBJ2-1	.	CASSADRGNEQFF	TGTGCCAGCAGTGCGGACAGGGGAAATGAGCAGTTCTTC
TRBV7-9	TRBD2	TRBJ2-2	.	CASSGGLAGGSNTGELFF	TGTGCCAGCAGCGGGGGGCTAGCGGGGGGCTCGAACACCGGGGAGCTGTTTTTT
TRBV10-3	TRBD2	TRBJ2-5	.	CASSGVDQETQYF	TGTGCCTCGAGCGGGGTAGATCAAGAGACCCAGTACTTC
TRBV28	.	TRBJ1-2	.	CASRPQGLRYYGYTF	TGTGCCAGCAGGCCACAGGGCTTGAGGTACTATGGCTACACCTTC
TRBV6-5	TRBD1	TRBJ1-1	.	CASSRTGTGDTEAFF	TGTGCCAGCAGCCGAACCGGGACAGGGGACACTGAAGCTTTCTTT
TRBV6-6	TRBD1	TRBJ2-7	.	CASSLGQEVGEQYF	TGTGCCAGCAGTTTGGGACAGGAGGTAGGCGAGCAGTACTTC
TRBV2	TRBD1	TRBJ1-2	.	CASSEQGDTYGYTF	TGTGCCAGCAGTGAACAGGGGGACACCTATGGCTACACCTTC
TRBV19	.	TRBJ1-3	.	CASSHSGNTIYF	TGTGCCAGTAGTCACTCTGGAAACACCATATATTTT
TRBV27	.	TRBJ2-3	.	CASSFGKEGDTQYF	TGTGCCAGCAGTTTCGGCAAAGAGGGAGATACGCAGTATTTT
TRBV6-1	TRBD1	TRBJ1-2	.	CASRSQGAFGYTF	TGTGCCAGCAGATCACAGGGGGCATTCGGCTACACCTTC
TRBV10-3	.	TRBJ1-5	.	CAISESSNQPQHF	TGTGCCATCAGTGAGTCGAGTAATCAGCCCCAGCATTTT
TRBV19	.	TRBJ1-5	.	CASRREEGNQPQHF	TGTGCCAGTCGGAGGGAAGAGGGCAATCAGCCCCAGCATTTT
TRBV5-4	TRBD1	TRBJ1-1	.	CASSLPGGEGTEAFF	TGTGCCAGCAGCTTGCCAGGGGGCGAGGGCACTGAAGCTTTCTTT
TRBV11-1	.	TRBJ2-7	.	CASTMGGSSYEQYF	TGTGCCAGCACCATGGGGGGAAGCTCCTACGAGCAGTACTTC
TRBV27	.	TRBJ1-2	.	CASSLIGRNYGYTF	TGTGCCAGCAGTTTAATTGGGCGAAACTATGGCTACACCTTC
TRBV4-1	.	TRBJ1-4	.	CASSRLGEGNEKLFF	TGCGCCAGCAGCCGCCTCGGAGAGGGTAATGAAAAACTGTTTTTT
TRBV2	.	TRBJ1-1	.	CASTGSVGTEAFF	TGTGCCAGCACGGGGTCGGTGGGCACTGAAGCTTTCTTT
TRBV5-1	TRBD1	TRBJ2-3	.	CASSQRGMTGVGTDTQYF	TGCGCCAGCAGCCAACGAGGGATGACAGGGGTGGGCACAGATACGCAGTATTTT
TRBV5-4	TRBD2	TRBJ2-5	.	CASSLVSGLAGGPETQYF	TGTGCCAGCAGCTTGGTGTCGGGACTAGCGGGAGGGCCAGAGACCCAGTACTTC
TRBV5-1	TRBD1	TRBJ1-2	.	CASSSPGQGKSGYTF	TGCGCCAGCAGCTCCCCGGGACAGGGAAAGTCTGGCTACACCTTC
TRBV7-9	TRBD1	TRBJ2-1	.	CASSLLQGASEQFF	TGTGCCAGCAGCTTATTGCAGGGGGCCAGTGAGCAGTTCTTC
TRBV2	TRBD1	TRBJ2-1	.	CASRRGLNNEQFF	TGTGCCAGCAGAAGGGGGCTAAACAATGAGCAGTTCTTC
TRBV4-1	TRBD1	TRBJ1-2	.	CASSHPGQGNSYTF	TGCGCCAGCAGCCACCCCGGACAGGGGAATAGCTACACCTTC
TRBV10-3	.	TRBJ1-1	once	CAIRRQWNTEAFF	TGTGCCATCAGAAGACAGTGGAACACTGAAGCTTTCTTT